Below are 29 T cell receptor beta chains sequenced from a single sample in a study of blood T cell repertoires in COVID-19. This table comes from immunoSEQ multiplex PCR, and its TCRdb copy is limited to in-frame clones, with some not included. Of about 350,000 clones in the sample, more than 85% were seen once. The sequencing input was PBMCs or T cells enriched from blood (not recorded which). These receptors all come from a young woman who had recovered from COVID-19.

The chain employs TRBV5-1 and TRBJ2-7, with D possibly matching TRBD1 (6 bases). Trimming cost V 0 bases and J 3 bases, with 13 bases left between them. CDR1 SGHRS and CDR2 YFSETQ come from the germline V gene. The CDR3 is 15 residues long. Here the CDR3 DNA reads TGCGCCAGCAGCTTGGGGGCAGGGGCCTACTACGAGCAGTACTTC. Amino acid sequence: CASSLGAGAYYEQYF.

V and J are TRBV30 and TRBJ1-2, with a weak D call TRBD1 (6 bases). Trimming left V 3 bases short and J 7 bases short, with 12 bases between. This CDR3 has 12 residues. Per germline, CDR1 GTSNPN and CDR2 SVGIG (reference sequence). The DNA for the CDR3 is TGTGCCTGGAGCCCCGGGACATTTGGCTACACCTTC. Translating gives CAWSPGTFGYTF. Looking up the rest from reference TRBV30 and TRBJ1-2 gives the full variable domain: SQTIHQWPATLVQPVGSPLSLECTVEGTSNPNLYWYRQAAGRGLQLLFYSVGIGQISSEVPQNLSASRPQDRQFILSSKKLLLSDSGFYLCAWSPGTFGYTFGSGTRLTVV.

The chain couples TRBV2 to TRBJ1-2; 8 bases map to TRBD1. CDR3 length: 14 amino acids. V was pared by 6 bases and J by 6 bases, with 9 bases of the junction left unmatched. In germline, CDR1 is SNHLY, CDR2 FYNNEI. In nucleotides, the CDR3 is TGTGCCAGCAGGATCGGACAGGGACGGGATGGCTACACCTTC. Translated: CASRIGQGRDGYTF.

For the CDR3, the DNA is TGTGCCAGCAGCTCGACAGGAGATGTTAGCACAGATACGCAGTATTTT. Amino acid sequence: CASSSTGDVSTDTQYF. J is TRBJ2-3 and V is TRBV11-2; D might be TRBD1 (6 bases). Germline V gene lookup returns CDR1 SGHAT and CDR2 FQNNGV. The CDR3 is made up of 16 amino acids. The germline V and J ends were trimmed by 4 bases and 0 bases, with 14 bases remaining between them.

The V call is TRBV21-1, the J call TRBJ2-1; the table names TRBD1, a call not compared with the DNA. TRBV21-1 is a known pseudogene. The CDR3 contains 17 residues. The CDR3 loop is CASSKAPGTVSHNEQFF. The CDR3 DNA is TGTGCCAGCAGCAAAGCTCCCGGGACAGTCTCCCACAATGAGCAGTTCTTC.

This chain joins TRBV9 and TRBJ2-5; 7 bases are shared with TRBD2. The V gene end was trimmed by 0 bases and the J gene end by 2 bases; junction bases not matched to a gene: 1. The CDR3 loop spans 14 amino acids. The germline gives CDR1 SGDLS, CDR2 YYNGEE. CDR3 nucleotides: TGTGCCAGCAGCGTAGCGGGGGGACAAGAGACCCAGTACTTC. This encodes CASSVAGGQETQYF.

This chain joins TRBV27 and TRBJ1-1, with a tentative D call TRBD1 (6 bases). Germline V gene lookup returns CDR1 MNHEY and CDR2 SMNVEV (reference sequence). The CDR3 extends over 17 amino acids. The germline V and J ends were trimmed by 5 bases and 0 bases, with 19 bases remaining between them. The CDR3 sequence: CASSTPSGGPMNTEAFF. In DNA form, the CDR3 reads TGTGCCAGCAGTACCCCCTCCGGGGGGCCGATGAACACTGAAGCTTTCTTT.

V and J are TRBV4-2 and TRBJ2-7; 7 bases line up with TRBD1. After removal of 1 base from V and 3 bases from J, the junction contained 3 bases not matched to a gene. The CDR3 spans 14 residues. The germline V gene has CDR1 LGHNA and CDR2 YNFKEQ. The CDR3 coding sequence is TGTGCCAGCAGCCAAGGACAGGGAGACTACGAGCAGTACTTC. It is translated as CASSQGQGDYEQYF.

The rearrangement uses TRBV9 and TRBJ1-6; D unresolved. The length of the CDR3 is 14 residues. Trimming cost V 0 bases and J 9 bases, with 10 bases left between them. CDR1 is SGDLS and CDR2 is YYNGEE in the germline V gene. CDR3 DNA sequence: TGTGCCAGCAGCGTAGATACGGGTAGTTCACCCCTCCACTTT. It is translated as CASSVDTGSSPLHF.

The chain carries TRBV28 and TRBJ1-1; D perhaps matches TRBD1 (5 bases). CDR1 is MDHEN, CDR2 SYDVKM, per germline. The CDR3 consists of 14 residues. Between the trimmed V and J ends, which lost 6 bases and 3 bases, there was a span of 14 bases. This CDR3 reads CASRTGVSYTEAFF. As DNA, the CDR3 is TGTGCCAGCAGGACGGGGGTTAGTTACACTGAAGCTTTCTTT.

This clone was recorded once. This chain joins TRBV6-2 or TRBV6-3 and TRBJ1-2; maybe TRBD1 (5 bases). The CDR3 loop spans 17 amino acids. Germline assignment: CDR1 MNHEY and CDR2 SVGEGT. Between the trimmed V and J ends, which lost 4 bases and 6 bases, there was a span of 24 bases. Here the CDR3 reads CASSSVGGTRPLNGYTF. The CDR3 coding sequence is TGTGCCAGCAGTTCGGTCGGAGGGACGAGGCCTCTTAATGGCTACACCTTC.

The genes are TRBV19 and TRBJ2-5; a weak D match, TRBD1 (6 bases). The CDR3 sequence is 17 residues long. The V and J ends lost 0 bases and 5 bases respectively, with 19 bases between them. The germline V gene encodes CDR1 LNHDA and CDR2 SQIVND (reference sequence). The CDR3 DNA sequence: TGTGCCAGTAGTATAGAAACAGGGTTGTTCCCTCAGGAGACCCAGTACTTC. This codes for CASSIETGLFPQETQYF.

This chain connects TRBV6-5 to TRBJ1-5, with a tentative D call TRBD1 (5 bases). With 8 bases removed from V and 5 bases from J, the gap between germline ends came to 16 bases. The CDR3 loop spans 14 amino acids. In germline, CDR1 is MNHEY, CDR2 SVGAGI. This CDR3 reads CASDKGHLDQPQHF. Written as DNA, the CDR3 is TGTGCCAGCGACAAAGGACACTTAGATCAGCCCCAGCATTTT.

The chain carries TRBV30 and TRBJ1-5; no definite D call. This CDR3 region has 14 residues. Deletions cut 7 bases from V and 6 bases from J, with 19 bases between. Germline V gives CDR1 GTSNPN, CDR2 SVGIG (reference sequence). CDR3 in DNA: TGTGCCTATTCCGCGGCAGTTTTAAGTCAGCCCCAGCATTTT. Its protein product is CAYSAAVLSQPQHF.

This chain links TRBV6-1 with TRBJ1-6; D might be TRBD1 (6 bases). Germline V lookup: CDR1 MNHNS, CDR2 SASEGT. V was shortened by 2 bases and J by 10 bases, with 15 bases between the two germline ends. The CDR3 covers 15 residues. CDR3 in DNA: TGTGCCAGCAGTGAAACATCAGGGGCAGCGTCACCCCTCCACTTT. This encodes CASSETSGAASPLHF.

The chain uses TRBV6-5 and TRBJ2-1; D possibly corresponds to TRBD2 (5 bases). This CDR3 has 15 residues. V gave up 7 bases and J gave up 12 bases, with 25 bases separating them. Germline loops: CDR1 MNHEY, CDR2 SVGAGI. For the CDR3, the DNA is TGTGCCAGCAAGCGGAGAGGCAGCTCAGAATTGGGGCAGTTCTTC. This codes for CASKRRGSSELGQFF.

The chain links TRBV30 to TRBJ2-6, with D hard to call. The germline CDR1 and CDR2 sequences are GTSNPN and SVGIG (reference sequence). The germline V and J ends were trimmed by 5 bases and 2 bases, with 10 bases remaining between them. The CDR3 loop spans 14 amino acids. CDR3: CAWGPFAGANVLTF. CDR3 DNA: TGTGCCTGGGGACCTTTCGCTGGGGCCAACGTCCTGACTTTC.

The J gene is TRBJ1-5, the V gene TRBV30, with TRBD1 matching over 7 bases. V lost 4 bases to trimming and J lost 5 bases; unmatched junction nucleotides: 5. The CDR3 covers 13 residues. Germline loops: CDR1 GTSNPN, CDR2 SVGIG (reference sequence). The CDR3 protein is CAWTGQTDQPQHF. CDR3 sequence (DNA): TGTGCCTGGACGGGACAGACCGATCAGCCCCAGCATTTT.

The chain carries TRBV6-2 or TRBV6-3 and TRBJ1-2, with D perhaps TRBD1 (5 bases). Germline loops: CDR1 MNHEY, CDR2 SVGEGT. Trimming pared 5 bases from V and 4 bases from J, leaving 11 bases between. The CDR3 is 13 amino acids. This CDR3 reads CASSGQGPYGYTF. CDR3 bases: TGTGCCAGCAGTGGGCAGGGCCCCTATGGCTACACCTTC.

This chain connects TRBV24-1 to TRBJ1-5, with 8 nucleotides matching TRBD1. There are 15 residues in the CDR3. CDR1 KGHDR and CDR2 SFDVKD come from the germline V gene. J gave up 4 bases and V 7 bases, and 8 bases lay outside the gene matches. The chain's CDR3 is CATSGRTGTNQPQHF. CDR3 nucleotides: TGTGCCACCAGCGGGAGGACAGGGACTAATCAGCCCCAGCATTTT.

This clone was detected only once. This chain links TRBV19 with TRBJ2-7; 11 nucleotides align to TRBD1. V lost 3 bases, J lost 4 bases, and 2 bases stayed unmatched. CDR3 length: 14 amino acids. Germline values: CDR1 LNHDA, CDR2 SQIVND (reference sequence). Written as DNA, the CDR3 is TGTGCCAGTAGTATTGGGACAGGGGGGTACGAGCAGTACTTC. Its translation is CASSIGTGGYEQYF.

The chain has TRBV28 and TRBJ1-3, with TRBD1 identical over 7 bases. This CDR3 is built from 18 residues. Unmatched junction bases numbered 12, after V lost 4 bases and J lost 0 bases. Germline values: CDR1 MDHEN, CDR2 SYDVKM. The DNA for the CDR3 is TGTGCCAGCAGTTCCCCCTCGGGACAGCTGAGCTCTGGAAACACCATATATTTT. Its protein is CASSSPSGQLSSGNTIYF.

The chain carries TRBV3-1 (or the pseudogene TRBV3-2) and TRBJ1-1; TRBD1 is a possible D gene (6 bases). The germline V gene has CDR1 LGHDT and CDR2 YNNKEL (reference sequence). The V and J ends lost 6 bases and 11 bases respectively, with 16 bases between them. This CDR3 has 12 residues. This chain's CDR3 is CASRAEQGRAFF. The DNA for the CDR3 is TGTGCCAGCAGGGCCGAACAGGGTCGGGCTTTCTTT.

The chain carries TRBV18 and TRBJ2-5; 7 bases map to TRBD1. The germline gives CDR1 KGHSH, CDR2 LQKENI. CDR3 size: 15 residues. J was trimmed by 2 bases and V by 4 bases; bases with no gene match: 7. The CDR3 DNA is TGTGCCAGCTCACTCTCGACAGGGCAACAAGAGACCCAGTACTTC. Translated: CASSLSTGQQETQYF.

The chain links TRBV4-1 to TRBJ2-7; 8 nucleotides align to TRBD1. CDR3 length equals 14 residues. J gave up 5 bases and V 0 bases, and 3 bases lay outside the gene matches. Germline V gives CDR1 MGHRA, CDR2 YSYEKL. The CDR3 sequence is CASSQDRGPDEQYF. The CDR3 DNA sequence: TGCGCCAGCAGCCAAGACAGGGGGCCTGACGAGCAGTACTTC.

The rearrangement joins TRBV28 to TRBJ1-4; D remains unclear. Germline V CDR1 and CDR2: MDHEN, SYDVKM. The CDR3 contains 14 residues. V shed 6 bases and J shed 0 bases, with 8 bases lying between them. The CDR3 spells CASRPTTTNEKLFF. The DNA of the CDR3 is TGTGCCAGCAGGCCCACAACAACTAATGAAAAACTGTTTTTT. The full variable domain, completed using reference TRBV28 and TRBJ1-4, is DVKVTQSSRYLVKRTGEKVFLECVQDMDHENMFWYRQDPGLGLRLIYFSYDVKMKEKGDIPEGYSVSREKKERFSLILESASTNQTSMYLCASRPTTTNEKLFFGSGTQLSVL.

V gene TRBV30 combines with J gene TRBJ1-3; D remains ambiguous. CDR3 length: 13 amino acids. Germline CDR1 reads GTSNPN; CDR2 reads SVGIG (reference sequence). V lost 1 base, J lost 3 bases, and 7 bases lay in between. CDR3 residues: CAWSAVGGNTIYF. The CDR3 DNA follows: TGTGCCTGGAGTGCGGTCGGTGGAAACACCATATATTTT.

This clone occurred a few times. J is TRBJ1-3 and V is TRBV19; a possible D gene is TRBD1 (6 bases). V gave up 3 bases and J gave up 0 bases, with 12 bases separating them. The CDR3 spans 16 residues. Germline CDR1 and CDR2: LNHDA and SQIVND (reference sequence). CDR3 bases: TGTGCCAGTAGTATTATCGGACAGATCTCTGGAAACACCATATATTTT. Its translation: CASSIIGQISGNTIYF.

The chain joins TRBV18 to TRBJ2-7; the match to TRBD1 covers 12 bases. V shed 3 bases, J shed 4 bases, and the junction held 1 base outside the gene matches. Germline loops: CDR1 KGHSH, CDR2 LQKENI. The CDR3 is 14 amino acids. The CDR3 region is CASSPGQGAYEQYF. In nucleotides, the CDR3 is TGTGCCAGCTCACCGGGACAGGGGGCTTACGAGCAGTACTTC.